The rows below give T cell receptor beta chains drawn from one sample of a study of a mutant IDH1 vaccine in newly diagnosed glioma. No antigens are known for them. Measured with immunoSEQ multiplex PCR; TCRdb has only the in-frame clones, and not every one. The sample comprises about 25,000 clones, 77% of which are singletons, and almost 9.5% rests with the top ten. The sample consisted of PBMCs, taken from a glioma patient whose treatment included an IDH1 peptide vaccine. These receptors were collected from a man between 40 and 49 years old with glioma. The CDR3 runs from the conserved cysteine through the conserved F or W. The D gene is left open where the match is weak. Clone sizes are given selectively: once, few, many, or a class where the clone is expanded.

clone_size: .; cdr3_length: 16; d_call: TRBD2; v_call: TRBV11-3; j_call: TRBJ2-5; cdr3_nt: TGTGCCAGCAGCTTAGGATGGAGCGGGGGGGAAGAGACCCAGTACTTC; cdr3_aa: CASSLGWSGGEETQYF
clone_size: .; cdr3_length: 13; d_call: TRBD1; v_call: TRBV6-1; j_call: TRBJ1-2; cdr3_nt: TGTGCCAGCAGCGCCGGGACAGGGGTCGGCTACACCTTC; cdr3_aa: CASSAGTGVGYTF
clone_size: .; cdr3_length: 16; d_call: .; v_call: TRBV25-1; j_call: TRBJ2-7; cdr3_nt: TGTGCCAGCACGCACCTCGGGGAGAGGGGGGGTTACGAGCAGTACTTC; cdr3_aa: CASTHLGERGGYEQYF
clone_size: .; cdr3_length: 15; d_call: TRBD2; v_call: TRBV4-2; j_call: TRBJ2-3; cdr3_nt: TGTGCCAGCAGCCAAGTCGGGGGGAGCCCCGATACGCAGTATTTT; cdr3_aa: CASSQVGGSPDTQYF
clone_size: few; cdr3_length: 11; d_call: .; v_call: TRBV4-1; j_call: TRBJ2-2; cdr3_nt: TGCGCCAGCTCCTGGTCGGGGGAGCTGTTTTTT; cdr3_aa: CASSWSGELFF
clone_size: .; cdr3_length: 14; d_call: .; v_call: TRBV2; j_call: TRBJ2-2; cdr3_nt: TGTGCCAGCAGAGGGACGGCGAACACCGGGGAGCTGTTTTTT; cdr3_aa: CASRGTANTGELFF
clone_size: .; cdr3_length: 14; d_call: TRBD1; v_call: TRBV19; j_call: TRBJ1-1; cdr3_nt: TGTGCCAGTAGTATTGGCCAGGGGGGCACTGAAGCTTTCTTT; cdr3_aa: CASSIGQGGTEAFF
clone_size: .; cdr3_length: 14; d_call: .; v_call: TRBV5-8; j_call: TRBJ1-2; cdr3_nt: TGTGCCAGCAGCCGCCGGGACACCGACTATGGCTACACCTTC; cdr3_aa: CASSRRDTDYGYTF
clone_size: .; cdr3_length: 15; d_call: TRBD1; v_call: TRBV4-1; j_call: TRBJ1-6; cdr3_nt: TGCGCCAGCAGCCAGACAGTACTTAAAAGGGACAGCCTATACTTT; cdr3_aa: CASSQTVLKRDSLYF
clone_size: once; cdr3_length: 15; d_call: .; v_call: TRBV2; j_call: TRBJ1-1; cdr3_nt: TGTGCCAGCAGTCCGGTTGGGGTGATGAACACTGAAGCTTTCTTT; cdr3_aa: CASSPVGVMNTEAFF
clone_size: .; cdr3_length: 13; d_call: TRBD1; v_call: TRBV4-1; j_call: TRBJ2-5; cdr3_nt: TGCGCCAGCAGCCGACAGGGGGGAGAGACCCAGTACTTC; cdr3_aa: CASSRQGGETQYF
clone_size: .; cdr3_length: 15; d_call: .; v_call: TRBV2; j_call: TRBJ2-1; cdr3_nt: TGTGCCAGCAGAGACAACAGGGACCCCTACAATGAGCAGTTCTTC; cdr3_aa: CASRDNRDPYNEQFF
clone_size: .; cdr3_length: 14; d_call: .; v_call: TRBV29-1; j_call: TRBJ1-4; cdr3_nt: TGCAGCGTTGGGGGCCCCACTCATAATGAAAAACTGTTTTTT; cdr3_aa: CSVGGPTHNEKLFF
clone_size: .; cdr3_length: 12; d_call: TRBD1; v_call: TRBV5-6; j_call: TRBJ2-7; cdr3_nt: TGTGCCAGCAGCTTAGTTGGGACAGGGGAAAACTTC; cdr3_aa: CASSLVGTGENF
clone_size: few; cdr3_length: 8; d_call: .; v_call: TRBV30; j_call: TRBJ1-5; cdr3_nt: TGTGCCTGGAACCCCCAGCATTTT; cdr3_aa: CAWNPQHF
clone_size: few; cdr3_length: 11; d_call: .; v_call: TRBV11-2; j_call: TRBJ1-1; cdr3_nt: TGTGCCAGCAGCTTAGGTCCTGAAGCTTTCTTT; cdr3_aa: CASSLGPEAFF
clone_size: .; cdr3_length: 15; d_call: .; v_call: TRBV6-5; j_call: TRBJ2-2; cdr3_nt: TGTGCCAGCAGTTCAGGGTCAAGGAACACCGGGGAGCTGTTTTTT; cdr3_aa: CASSSGSRNTGELFF
clone_size: .; cdr3_length: 16; d_call: .; v_call: TRBV15; j_call: TRBJ2-7; cdr3_nt: TGTGCCACCAGCAGAGGGGCACAGAGAGGTCTCTACGAGCAGTACTTC; cdr3_aa: CATSRGAQRGLYEQYF
clone_size: .; cdr3_length: 15; d_call: TRBD2; v_call: TRBV11-2; j_call: TRBJ2-3; cdr3_nt: TGTGCCAGCAGCTTCGGAGCGGGGAACACAGATACGCAGTATTTT; cdr3_aa: CASSFGAGNTDTQYF
clone_size: .; cdr3_length: 17; d_call: .; v_call: TRBV19; j_call: TRBJ2-3; cdr3_nt: TGTGCCAGTAGTATCCGCCCTAGCTCGAAAACTGGGGATACGCAGTATTTT; cdr3_aa: CASSIRPSSKTGDTQYF
clone_size: .; cdr3_length: 14; d_call: .; v_call: TRBV4-3; j_call: TRBJ2-3; cdr3_nt: TGCGCCAGCAGCCGCTCAAGAGAGGAAGATACGCAGTATTTT; cdr3_aa: CASSRSREEDTQYF
clone_size: .; cdr3_length: 12; d_call: .; v_call: TRBV19; j_call: TRBJ2-2; cdr3_nt: TGTGCCAGTAGAGGACAGACCGGGGAGCTGTTTTTT; cdr3_aa: CASRGQTGELFF
clone_size: few; cdr3_length: 14; d_call: .; v_call: TRBV7-2; j_call: TRBJ2-1; cdr3_nt: TGTGCCAGCAGCCCACTAGTCGTTCGGAATGAGCAGTTCTTC; cdr3_aa: CASSPLVVRNEQFF
clone_size: .; cdr3_length: 13; d_call: .; v_call: TRBV29-1; j_call: TRBJ1-4; cdr3_nt: TGCAGCACCCTCGGGGGTCCGAATGAAAAACTGTTTTTT; cdr3_aa: CSTLGGPNEKLFF
clone_size: .; cdr3_length: 14; d_call: TRBD1; v_call: TRBV6-5; j_call: TRBJ2-7; cdr3_nt: TGTGCCAGCAGTGAAGGGGACAGCTCCTACGAGCAGTACTTC; cdr3_aa: CASSEGDSSYEQYF
clone_size: .; cdr3_length: 16; d_call: TRBD2; v_call: TRBV9; j_call: TRBJ2-1; cdr3_nt: TGTGCCAGCAGCTGGCTAACTAGCGGGAGCAGGAATGAGCAGTTCTTC; cdr3_aa: CASSWLTSGSRNEQFF
clone_size: .; cdr3_length: 13; d_call: .; v_call: TRBV5-1; j_call: TRBJ2-4; cdr3_nt: TGCGCCAGCAGTACAGACCGCCAAAACATTCAGTACTTC; cdr3_aa: CASSTDRQNIQYF
clone_size: once; cdr3_length: 17; d_call: .; v_call: TRBV7-9; j_call: TRBJ2-2; cdr3_nt: TGTGCCAGCAGCTTATGGAGGCGGATAGGTAACACCGGGGAGCTGTTTTTT; cdr3_aa: CASSLWRRIGNTGELFF
clone_size: .; cdr3_length: 19; d_call: TRBD2; v_call: TRBV28; j_call: TRBJ2-6; cdr3_nt: TGTGCCAGCAGCCAAACCCCCGGACTAGCGGTATCTGGGGCCAACGTCCTGACTTTC; cdr3_aa: CASSQTPGLAVSGANVLTF
clone_size: .; cdr3_length: 16; d_call: .; v_call: TRBV14; j_call: TRBJ2-2; cdr3_nt: TGTGCCAGCAGCCAACGAGGGACGGTCCGAACCGGGGAGCTGTTTTTT; cdr3_aa: CASSQRGTVRTGELFF
clone_size: .; cdr3_length: 13; d_call: .; v_call: TRBV10-1; j_call: TRBJ1-1; cdr3_nt: TGCGCCAGCAGGCCAACGTTGAACACTGAAGCTTTCTTT; cdr3_aa: CASRPTLNTEAFF
clone_size: .; cdr3_length: 16; d_call: .; v_call: TRBV5-1; j_call: TRBJ2-6; cdr3_nt: TGCGCCAGCAGCTTGGAGAGGGTAGAGGGGGCCAACGTCCTGACTTTC; cdr3_aa: CASSLERVEGANVLTF
clone_size: .; cdr3_length: 13; d_call: .; v_call: TRBV6-6; j_call: TRBJ2-5; cdr3_nt: TGTGCCAGTCGGAAAGGGGGCCAAGAGACCCAGTACTTC; cdr3_aa: CASRKGGQETQYF
clone_size: .; cdr3_length: 15; d_call: .; v_call: TRBV9; j_call: TRBJ2-3; cdr3_nt: TGTGCCAGCAGCGCCCGGGGCCTTCCGGCAGATACGCAGTATTTT; cdr3_aa: CASSARGLPADTQYF
clone_size: .; cdr3_length: 15; d_call: .; v_call: TRBV7-9; j_call: TRBJ2-1; cdr3_nt: TGTGCCAGCACCCCGGGTGGGAGCTCCTACAATGAGCAGTTCTTC; cdr3_aa: CASTPGGSSYNEQFF
clone_size: .; cdr3_length: 17; d_call: .; v_call: TRBV19; j_call: TRBJ1-4; cdr3_nt: TGTGCCAGTATGGGTCCCCTGGAGGATGATACTAATGAAAAACTGTTTTTT; cdr3_aa: CASMGPLEDDTNEKLFF
clone_size: .; cdr3_length: 16; d_call: TRBD1; v_call: TRBV5-6; j_call: TRBJ1-1; cdr3_nt: TGTGCCAGCAGCCAATTCGGGACAGGGGGGAACACTGAAGCTTTCTTT; cdr3_aa: CASSQFGTGGNTEAFF